The 22 T cell receptor beta chains given below trace back to one sample, sequenced in a study of cytomegalovirus exposure and HLA in healthy donors. The protocol was immunoSEQ multiplex PCR, while the TCRdb copy is restricted to in-frame clones and leaves out a portion. Of about 340,000 clones in the sample, approximately 90% are singletons; the top ten hold around 0.8%. Sequenced material: PBMCs. The receptors stem from a woman aged 18-35 years in good health and CMV-seronegative.

The V and J genes are TRBV28 and TRBJ2-7; 13 nucleotides match TRBD2. The CDR3 consists of 15 residues. J lost 2 bases, V lost 4 bases, and 2 bases had no gene match. The germline gives CDR1 MDHEN, CDR2 SYDVKM. CDR3: CASSSGLAGTYEQYF. CDR3 in DNA: TGTGCCAGCAGTTCGGGACTAGCGGGGACCTACGAGCAGTACTTC.

The rearrangement links TRBV7-2 to TRBJ2-7, with TRBD1 matching 8 bases. From germline, CDR1 is SGHTA and CDR2 FQGNSA. V trimming: 1 base; J trimming: 6 bases; junction bases outside the gene matches: 8. The CDR3 covers 15 residues. This CDR3 is CASSLVSGGAGEQYF. For the CDR3, the DNA is TGTGCCAGCAGCTTAGTTTCAGGGGGCGCGGGCGAGCAGTACTTC.

This sequence joins TRBV7-2 and TRBJ1-5, with unresolved D. V lost 6 bases and J lost 3, with 15 bases in between. This CDR3 region has 15 residues. Germline V lookup: CDR1 SGHTA, CDR2 FQGNSA. The DNA for the CDR3 is TGTGCCAGCAGGTACCAGGCAGGTGACAATCAGCCCCAGCATTTT. Translating gives CASRYQAGDNQPQHF.

The J gene is TRBJ2-7, the V gene TRBV5-1; 11 bases map to TRBD2. The V gene end was trimmed by 4 bases and the J gene end by 3 bases; junction bases not matched to a gene: 6. Germline V CDR1 and CDR2: SGHRS, YFSETQ. This CDR3 contains 15 residues. The CDR3 nucleotides read TGCGCCAGCAGCACAACTAGCGGGAGTAACTACGAGCAGTACTTC. It translates to CASSTTSGSNYEQYF.

This rearrangement joins TRBV4-3 to TRBJ1-5; 8 bases align to TRBD1. CDR1 is LGHNA, CDR2 YSLEER, per germline. This CDR3 region has 15 residues. The J segment lost 4 bases and the V segment lost 3 bases, leaving 5 bases of the junction unmatched. CDR3: CASSQERQGNQPQHF. Here the CDR3 DNA reads TGCGCCAGCAGCCAGGAAAGACAGGGGAATCAGCCCCAGCATTTT.

The V and J genes are TRBV18 and TRBJ2-3, with D possibly being TRBD1 (5 bases). Germline CDR1 reads KGHSH; CDR2 reads LQKENI. The CDR3 covers 15 residues. The V and J ends lost 2 bases and 2 bases respectively, with 11 bases between them. The CDR3, as DNA: TGTGCCAGCTCACCATCAGGGCCCCCCACAGATACGCAGTATTTT. Translated: CASSPSGPPTDTQYF.

The genes are TRBV6-5 and TRBJ1-4; the D gene is possibly TRBD1 (6 bases). Trimming took 10 bases from V and 5 from J, leaving 8 bases between them. The germline V gene has CDR1 MNHEY and CDR2 SVGAGI. The CDR3 runs 11 residues. The CDR3 protein is CATGQNEKLFF. In DNA form, the CDR3 reads TGTGCCACTGGACAGAATGAAAAACTGTTTTTT.

This clone showed up just once. The J gene is TRBJ2-1, the V gene TRBV29-1, with 15 bases aligning to TRBD2. This CDR3 region has 14 residues. The junction had 4 bases not matched to a gene; V was cut back by 4 bases and J by 9 bases. Germline V CDR1 and CDR2: SQVTM, ANQGSEA. The CDR3: CSVVGTSGGSEQFF. CDR3 nucleotides: TGCAGCGTTGTCGGGACTAGCGGGGGGAGTGAGCAGTTCTTC.

The count of this clone is one. The chain joins TRBV5-1 to TRBJ2-1; 12 bases are a match to TRBD2. The V gene's germline CDR1 is SGHRS and CDR2 YFSETQ. J gave up 3 bases and V 4 bases, and 2 bases lay outside the gene matches. The CDR3 length is 15 residues. The CDR3 loop reads CASSQTSGSYNEQFF. CDR3 bases: TGCGCCAGCAGCCAGACTAGCGGGAGCTACAATGAGCAGTTCTTC.

The V and J genes are TRBV28 and TRBJ2-1; 8 positions match TRBD1. Germline V lookup: CDR1 MDHEN, CDR2 SYDVKM. Unmatched junction bases numbered 12, after V lost 5 bases and J lost 9 bases. This CDR3 contains 15 residues. Here the CDR3 reads CASSAPGTGAREQFF. The CDR3 DNA sequence: TGTGCCAGCAGTGCCCCCGGGACAGGTGCTCGTGAGCAGTTCTTC.

The chain recombines TRBV29-1 with TRBJ2-1; TRBD2 is a possible D gene (6 bases). The ends were cut back, 2 bases at V and 5 bases at J, with 13 bases in the middle. This CDR3 is 14 amino acids long. CDR1 SQVTM and CDR2 ANQGSEA come from the germline V gene. The CDR3: CSVENEWGDNEQFF. The CDR3 bases are TGCAGCGTTGAAAACGAATGGGGGGACAATGAGCAGTTCTTC.

The chain uses TRBV27 and TRBJ2-2, with 11 bases aligning to TRBD2. Per germline, CDR1 MNHEY and CDR2 SMNVEV (reference sequence). J lost 7 bases, V lost 2 bases, and 9 bases had no gene match. CDR3 length equals 17 residues. This CDR3 is CASSLILAGDLGGELFF. Here the CDR3 DNA reads TGTGCCAGCAGTTTAATACTAGCGGGGGACCTTGGCGGGGAGCTGTTTTTT.

V is TRBV28 and J is TRBJ1-5; D unclear. Deletions cut 3 bases from V and 15 bases from J, with 12 bases between. The germline V gene has CDR1 MDHEN and CDR2 SYDVKM. The CDR3 runs to 11 residues. CDR3 bases: TGTGCCAGCAGTTTTTCGGGGAAAGGGCATTTT. Amino acid sequence: CASSFSGKGHF.

In its sample, this clone was seen once. The chain employs TRBV28 and TRBJ2-1; 8 bases fit TRBD1. Germline V gene sequence: CDR1 MDHEN, CDR2 SYDVKM. The junction had 8 bases not matched to a gene; V was cut back by 8 bases and J by 2 bases. CDR3 length: 15 residues. DNA of the CDR3: TGTGCCAGCCTGGCGACAGGGGTAACCTACAATGAGCAGTTCTTC. The encoded protein is CASLATGVTYNEQFF. The full variable domain, in which reference TRBV28 and TRBJ2-1 provide the parts outside the CDR3, is DVKVTQSSRYLVKRTGEKVFLECVQDMDHENMFWYRQDPGLGLRLIYFSYDVKMKEKGDIPEGYSVSREKKERFSLILESASTNQTSMYLCASLATGVTYNEQFFGPGTRLTVL.

The chain is built from TRBV7-2 and TRBJ2-3; a weak D match, TRBD2 (5 bases). The germline V and J ends were trimmed by 6 bases and 3 bases, with 16 bases remaining between them. CDR1 is SGHTA, CDR2 FQGNSA, per germline. The CDR3 length is 15 residues. CDR3 in DNA: TGTGCCAGCAGTGCAGCGGCTAGCCAAACAGATACGCAGTATTTT. This translates into CASSAAASQTDTQYF. Drawing the rest from reference TRBV7-2 and TRBJ2-3, the complete variable domain is GAGVSQSPSNKVTEKGKDVELRCDPISGHTALYWYRQSLGQGLEFLIYFQGNSAPDKSGLPSDRFSAERTGGSVSTLTIQRTQQEDSAVYLCASSAAASQTDTQYFGPGTRLTVL.

This chain connects TRBV5-1 to TRBJ2-7; 11 nucleotides agree with TRBD1. V lost 1 base, J lost 0 bases, and 3 bases stayed unmatched. The CDR3 covers 16 residues. The germline V gene encodes CDR1 SGHRS and CDR2 YFSETQ. This CDR3 reads CASSLFGTGGSYEQYF. The CDR3 region has the DNA TGCGCCAGCAGCTTGTTTGGGACAGGGGGCTCCTACGAGCAGTACTTC.

J is TRBJ2-1 and V is TRBV9, with 7 nucleotides matching TRBD1. Germline CDR1 is SGDLS and CDR2 is YYNGEE. The length of the CDR3 is 14 residues. V was clipped by 4 bases and J by 6 bases; unmatched bases: 7. The CDR3 reads CASSLGGGTNEQFF. In DNA, the CDR3 is TGTGCCAGCAGCCTAGGGGGCGGTACCAATGAGCAGTTCTTC.

The rearrangement uses TRBV7-9 and TRBJ2-7; 7 bases are a match to TRBD2. After removal of 0 bases from V and 4 bases from J, the junction contained 12 bases not matched to a gene. The CDR3 sequence is 17 residues long. Per the germline V gene, CDR1 is SEHNR and CDR2 is FQNEAQ (reference sequence). The CDR3 protein is CASSLAASGFYLYEQYF. CDR3 in DNA: TGTGCCAGCAGCTTAGCGGCTAGCGGCTTCTATTTGTACGAGCAGTACTTC. The whole variable domain, filled in from reference TRBV7-9 and TRBJ2-7, reads DTGVSQNPRHKITKRGQNVTFRCDPISEHNRLYWYRQTLGQGPEFLTYFQNEAQLEKSRLLSDRFSAERPKGSFSTLEIQRTEQGDSAMYLCASSLAASGFYLYEQYFGPGTRLTVT.

J is TRBJ1-2 and V is TRBV7-2, with 10 bases fitting TRBD1. The CDR3 is made up of 15 amino acids. Germline V gives CDR1 SGHTA, CDR2 FQGNSA. V shed 2 bases and J 13 bases; nucleotides not matched to a gene: 13. CDR3 nucleotide sequence: TGTGCCAGCAGCTTATTGGGGACAGGGGAGAGTGGGTGCACCTTC. Translation: CASSLLGTGESGCTF. Supplemented by reference TRBV7-2 and TRBJ1-2, the full variable domain reads GAGVSQSPSNKVTEKGKDVELRCDPISGHTALYWYRQSLGQGLEFLIYFQGNSAPDKSGLPSDRFSAERTGGSVSTLTIQRTQQEDSAVYLCASSLLGTGESGCTFGSGTRLTVV.

The chain couples TRBV7-3 to TRBJ1-1; 8 nucleotides align to TRBD1. This CDR3 has 16 amino acids. Germline V gene lookup returns CDR1 SGHTA and CDR2 FQGTGA. After removal of 1 base from V and 4 bases from J, the junction contained 8 bases not matched to a gene. CDR3 in amino acids: CASSLMFGQGPTEAFF. In nucleotides, the CDR3 is TGTGCCAGCAGCTTAATGTTCGGACAGGGCCCCACTGAAGCTTTCTTT.

This clone was detected ten times or more. The J gene is TRBJ2-2, the V gene TRBV6-4; 7 positions match TRBD1. CDR1 and CDR2 (germline): MRHNA, SNTAGT. Trimming took 2 bases from V and 4 from J; bases not matched to a gene: 4. This CDR3 has 15 residues. The CDR3 spells CASSDEGAGTGELFF. The CDR3 DNA is TGTGCCAGCAGTGACGAGGGGGCGGGCACCGGGGAGCTGTTTTTT.

This clone was seen once. The chain carries TRBV28 and TRBJ2-3; D is undetermined. V was shortened by 3 bases and J by 6 bases, with 4 bases between the two germline ends. The germline CDR1 and CDR2 sequences are MDHEN and SYDVKM. This CDR3 is 11 amino acids long. This CDR3 is CASSFLDTQYF. CDR3 in DNA: TGTGCCAGCAGTTTTCTTGATACGCAGTATTTT. The variable domain in full, completed from reference TRBV28 and TRBJ2-3, reads DVKVTQSSRYLVKRTGEKVFLECVQDMDHENMFWYRQDPGLGLRLIYFSYDVKMKEKGDIPEGYSVSREKKERFSLILESASTNQTSMYLCASSFLDTQYFGPGTRLTVL.